This TCR beta chain was recorded in a study of blood T cell repertoires in COVID-19. The V segment lost 4 bases and the J segment 2 bases; nucleotides outside the gene matches: 8. The CDR3 loop spans 16 amino acids. Germline loops: CDR1 SGHRS, CDR2 YFSETQ. As originally analysed: By means of reference gene primer amplification, nucleated cell counts were estimated. Assay: immunoSEQ multiplex PCR; the TCRdb copy retains only in-frame clones and omits some. That table supplies the V and J calls and clone size; D and trimming were determined from the DNA. Here the sample spans under 200,000 clones, approximately 80% being singletons.

The specimen sequenced was peripheral blood. This chain links TRBV5-1 with TRBJ2-5, with 10 nucleotides matching TRBD2. The TCR sequence derives from a woman over 75 with active or convalescent COVID-19. CDR3: CASSVLAGGGQETQYF. The CDR3 nucleotides read TGCGCCAGCAGCGTCTTAGCGGGGGGCGGGCAAGAGACCCAGTACTTC. Combining the CDR3 with reference TRBV5-1 and TRBJ2-5 gives the whole variable domain KAGVTQTPRYLIKTRGQQVTLSCSPISGHRSVSWYQQTPGQGLQFLFEYFSETQRNKGNFPGRFSGRQFSNSRSEMNVSTLELGDSALYLCASSVLAGGGQETQYFGPGTRLLVL.